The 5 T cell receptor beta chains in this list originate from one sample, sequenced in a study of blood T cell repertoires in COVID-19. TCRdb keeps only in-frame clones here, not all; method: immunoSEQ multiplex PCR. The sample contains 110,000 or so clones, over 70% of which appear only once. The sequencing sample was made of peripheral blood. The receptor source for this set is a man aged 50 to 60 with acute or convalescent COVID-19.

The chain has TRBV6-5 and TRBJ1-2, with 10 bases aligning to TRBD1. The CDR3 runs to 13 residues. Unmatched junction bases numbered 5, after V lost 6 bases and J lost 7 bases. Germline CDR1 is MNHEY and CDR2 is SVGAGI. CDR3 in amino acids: CASRTGGAGGYTF. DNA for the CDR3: TGTGCCAGCAGGACAGGGGGCGCGGGTGGCTACACCTTC.

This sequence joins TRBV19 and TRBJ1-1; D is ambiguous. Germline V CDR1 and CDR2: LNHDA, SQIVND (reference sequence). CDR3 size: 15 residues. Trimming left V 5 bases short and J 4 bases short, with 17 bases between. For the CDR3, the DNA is TGTGCCAGTAGTGCGGAGGTGGGGTTAATCACTGAAGCTTTCTTT. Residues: CASSAEVGLITEAFF. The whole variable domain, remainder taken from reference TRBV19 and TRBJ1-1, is DGGITQSPKYLFRKEGQNVTLSCEQNLNHDAMYWYRQDPGQGLRLIYYSQIVNDFQKGDIAEGYSVSREKKESFPLTVTSAQKNPTAFYLCASSAEVGLITEAFFGQGTRLTVV.

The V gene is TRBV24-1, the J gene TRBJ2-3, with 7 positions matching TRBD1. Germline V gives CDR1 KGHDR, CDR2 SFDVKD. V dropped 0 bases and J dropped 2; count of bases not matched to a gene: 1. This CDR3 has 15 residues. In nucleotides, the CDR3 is TGTGCCACCAGTGATTTGACAGGGGCCACAGATACGCAGTATTTT. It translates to CATSDLTGATDTQYF.

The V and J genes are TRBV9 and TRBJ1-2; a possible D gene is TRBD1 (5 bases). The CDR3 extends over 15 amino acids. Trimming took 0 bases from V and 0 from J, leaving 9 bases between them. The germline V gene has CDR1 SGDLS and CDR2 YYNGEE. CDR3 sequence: CASSVGGTANYGYTF. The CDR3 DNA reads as TGTGCCAGCAGCGTAGGGGGCACTGCTAACTATGGCTACACCTTC.

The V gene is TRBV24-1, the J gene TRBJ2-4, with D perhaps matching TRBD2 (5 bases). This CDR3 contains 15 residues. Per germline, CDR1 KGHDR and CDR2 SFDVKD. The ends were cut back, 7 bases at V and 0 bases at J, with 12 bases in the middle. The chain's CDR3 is CATRMSGIAKNIQYF. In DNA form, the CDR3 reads TGTGCCACCAGGATGTCGGGAATAGCCAAAAACATTCAGTACTTC.